Each of the 20 T cell receptor beta chains below was sequenced from the same sample in a study of CD8+ T cells in alopecia areata. Treatment reported: oral pan-JAK inhibitor, 5-10 mg twice daily. Sequencing templates came from extracted RNA that was reverse transcribed into cDNA. Libraries were prepared by immunoSEQ multiplex PCR; TCRdb keeps only in-frame clonotypes and omits some of them. The table records about 300,000 clones, more than 45% of them present only once. Sequences were derived from CD4+ T cells sorted from blood, sampled at week 24, from a patient treated with tofacitinib. Every receptor here comes from a human donor with alopecia areata.

As for this clone: The sample holds other DNA sequences that translate to the same CDR3. The chain combines TRBV5-4 with TRBJ2-5; D might be TRBD1 (6 bases). CDR3 length: 13 amino acids. Germline V gene data show CDR1 as SGHNT and CDR2 as YYREEE (reference sequence). The ends were cut back, 0 bases at V and 5 bases at J, with 8 bases in the middle. The CDR3 sequence: CASSLGQGETQYF. The DNA for the CDR3 is TGTGCCAGCAGCTTGGGGCAGGGGGAGACCCAGTACTTC.

The V gene is TRBV29-1, the J gene TRBJ2-5; TRBD2 might be the D (6 bases). Trimming removed 6 bases from V and 5 bases from J, with 13 bases in between. The CDR3 totals 12 residues. From germline, CDR1 is SQVTM and CDR2 ANQGSEA. The CDR3 coding sequence is TGCAGCGTGGGAGGTAGCCCGGAGACCCAGTACTTC. Its translation: CSVGGSPETQYF.

The CDR3 sequence: CASSPPGRSSYEQYF. The CDR3 bases are TGTGCCAGCTCACCACCGGGTCGTAGCTCCTACGAGCAGTACTTC. J is TRBJ2-7 and V is TRBV18, with unresolved D. CDR3 size: 15 residues. The germline CDR1 and CDR2 sequences are KGHSH and LQKENI. The V end lost 0 bases, the J end lost 0 bases, and 9 bases lay between the germline ends.

The V and J genes are TRBV7-2 and TRBJ2-6; weak D call: TRBD1 (5 bases). Germline V gene data show CDR1 as SGHTA and CDR2 as FQGNSA. The CDR3 has 17 amino acids. Trimming shortened V by 5 bases and J by 0 bases, and 14 bases separated the two germline ends. The CDR3 sequence: CASSTLSGISGANVLTF. The CDR3, as DNA: TGTGCCAGCAGCACCCTCTCAGGGATCTCTGGGGCCAACGTCCTGACTTTC.

This chain joins TRBV2 and TRBJ1-3; no definite D call. V lost 3 bases, J lost 0 bases, and 3 bases lay in between. The CDR3 has 13 amino acids. CDR1 and CDR2 from the germline V gene are SNHLY and FYNNEI. The CDR3 loop is CASSESSGNTIYF. The CDR3 region has the DNA TGTGCCAGCAGTGAGAGCTCTGGAAACACCATATATTTT.

The rearrangement links TRBV30 to TRBJ2-1; a possible D gene is TRBD1 (6 bases). V was pared by 5 bases and J by 0 bases, with 14 bases between. The CDR3 spans 15 residues. From germline, CDR1 is GTSNPN and CDR2 SVGIG (reference sequence). CDR3 sequence (DNA): TGTGCCTGGGCGAGGGGGTTAAGCTCCTACAATGAGCAGTTCTTC. Translation: CAWARGLSSYNEQFF. The full variable domain, in which reference TRBV30 and TRBJ2-1 provide the parts outside the CDR3, is SQTIHQWPATLVQPVGSPLSLECTVEGTSNPNLYWYRQAAGRGLQLLFYSVGIGQISSEVPQNLSASRPQDRQFILSSKKLLLSDSGFYLCAWARGLSSYNEQFFGPGTRLTVL.

The chain uses TRBV29-1 and TRBJ2-3, with a possible D match to TRBD1 (5 bases). Germline V gives CDR1 SQVTM, CDR2 ANQGSEA. Trimming took 4 bases from V and 1 from J, leaving 9 bases between them. This CDR3 has 13 residues. This CDR3 is CSVVTGRTDTQYF. The DNA of the CDR3 is TGCAGCGTTGTAACAGGACGCACAGATACGCAGTATTTT.

J is TRBJ1-2 and V is TRBV4-1; a possible D gene is TRBD1 (6 bases). CDR1 and CDR2 from the germline V gene are MGHRA and YSYEKL. Deletions cut 1 base from V and 6 bases from J, with 15 bases between. CDR3 length: 15 residues. CDR3 protein: CASSQGFDRFNGYTF. The CDR3 region has the DNA TGCGCCAGCAGCCAAGGTTTTGACAGGTTCAATGGCTACACCTTC.

The rearrangement uses TRBV7-9 and TRBJ1-1; D is unresolved. Trimming left V 4 bases short and J 3 bases short, with 9 bases between. Germline loops: CDR1 SEHNR, CDR2 FQNEAQ (reference sequence). The CDR3 runs 13 residues. In DNA, the CDR3 is TGTGCCAGCAGCTCCGGATTGGACACTGAAGCTTTCTTT. This encodes CASSSGLDTEAFF.

The chain recombines TRBV29-1 with TRBJ2-4; D gene uncertain. This CDR3 spans 13 amino acids. Germline V lookup: CDR1 SQVTM, CDR2 ANQGSEA. V was pared by 4 bases and J by 0 bases, with 7 bases between. CDR3 loop: CSVGLLAKNIQYF. For the CDR3, the DNA is TGCAGCGTTGGACTGCTAGCCAAAAACATTCAGTACTTC.

The V and J genes are TRBV30 and TRBJ1-6; 7 positions agree with TRBD1. Trimming took 3 bases from V and 7 from J; bases not matched to a gene: 6. The CDR3 is made up of 14 amino acids. Germline loops: CDR1 GTSNPN, CDR2 SVGIG (reference sequence). Here the CDR3 DNA reads TGTGCCTGGAGCTGGGACAGCTCGAATTCACCCCTCCACTTT. Its translation: CAWSWDSSNSPLHF. Full variable domain (missing parts from reference TRBV30 and TRBJ1-6): SQTIHQWPATLVQPVGSPLSLECTVEGTSNPNLYWYRQAAGRGLQLLFYSVGIGQISSEVPQNLSASRPQDRQFILSSKKLLLSDSGFYLCAWSWDSSNSPLHFGNGTRLTVT.

The chain uses TRBV27 and TRBJ1-2; D gene ambiguous. Per germline, CDR1 MNHEY and CDR2 SMNVEV (reference sequence). The CDR3 is 15 amino acids. V lost 5 bases to trimming and J lost 1 base, with 14 bases between them. CDR3 residues: CASSLSSTLNYGYTF. The CDR3 bases are TGTGCCAGCAGTCTTTCGTCGACCCTTAACTATGGCTACACCTTC.

A note on this clone: A junction boundary mismatches the germline segment, possibly from a read error. The V gene is TRBV7-7, the J gene TRBJ2-1; 7 bases are shared with TRBD2. The CDR3 is 15 amino acids. CDR1 and CDR2 from the germline V gene are SSHAT and FNYEAQ (reference sequence). The CDR3 spells CASSLRWGGDNEQFF. The CDR3 DNA follows: TGTGCTAGCAGCTTACGGTGGGGGGGTGACAATGAGCAGTTCTTC.

The chain carries TRBV27 and TRBJ2-6; 9 bases are shared with TRBD1. The CDR3 is made up of 16 amino acids. V trimming: 5 bases; J trimming: 2 bases; junction bases outside the gene matches: 4. Germline loops: CDR1 MNHEY, CDR2 SMNVEV (reference sequence). This CDR3 is CASSLRQGAGANVLTF. The CDR3 nucleotides are TGTGCCAGCAGTCTACGACAGGGGGCTGGGGCCAACGTCCTGACTTTC.

In DNA, the CDR3 is TGTGCCAGCAGCCAAGTACAGCGACGAACCGGGGAGCTGTTTTTT. This encodes CASSQVQRRTGELFF. The V and J genes are TRBV14 and TRBJ2-2, with D hard to call. V lost 1 base to trimming and J lost 5 bases, with 11 bases between them. CDR3 length equals 15 residues. Germline assignment: CDR1 SGHDN and CDR2 FVKESK.

This clone appeared a few times. The genes are TRBV30 and TRBJ1-2; no reliable D call. The CDR3 is 14 amino acids. Germline V CDR1 and CDR2: GTSNPN, SVGIG (reference sequence). V was trimmed by 4 bases and J by 6 bases, leaving 18 bases between them. The CDR3 DNA reads TGTGCCTGGACCGCCTTGTGGCGCAAGAATGGCTACACCTTC. Translating gives CAWTALWRKNGYTF.

V is TRBV30 and J is TRBJ2-4; D call uncertain. V gave up 2 bases and J gave up 9 bases, with 11 bases separating them. The CDR3 has 12 amino acids. The V gene's germline CDR1 is GTSNPN and CDR2 SVGIG (reference sequence). Here the CDR3 DNA reads TGTGCCTGGAGTCCAACGCCGGGCATTCAGTACTTC. As protein: CAWSPTPGIQYF.

The gene calls are TRBV5-6 and TRBJ2-3; D gene uncertain. Germline lookup yields CDR1 SGHDT and CDR2 YYEEEE. The CDR3 extends over 13 amino acids. V gave up 6 bases and J gave up 0 bases, with 8 bases separating them. In DNA, the CDR3 is TGTGCCAGCACGCCGTGGAGCACAGATACGCAGTATTTT. Amino acids: CASTPWSTDTQYF.

The chain has TRBV4-2 and TRBJ2-5; D unclear. The CDR3 contains 13 residues. Germline V gives CDR1 LGHNA, CDR2 YNFKEQ. V was shortened by 3 bases and J by 5 bases, with 10 bases between the two germline ends. This chain's CDR3 is CASSQLLWETQYF. CDR3 bases: TGTGCCAGCAGCCAGCTGCTCTGGGAGACCCAGTACTTC.

With respect to this clone: This sample includes further DNA sequences coding for the same CDR3. The chain combines TRBV25-1 with TRBJ2-5; a weak D match, TRBD2 (7 bases). V dropped 6 bases and J dropped 5 bases, with 13 bases sitting between them. The CDR3 has 13 residues. Germline V CDR1 and CDR2: MGHDK, SYGVNS. The CDR3: CASRRGARETQYF. Written as DNA, the CDR3 is TGTGCCAGCAGACGGGGGGCCAGGGAGACCCAGTACTTC.